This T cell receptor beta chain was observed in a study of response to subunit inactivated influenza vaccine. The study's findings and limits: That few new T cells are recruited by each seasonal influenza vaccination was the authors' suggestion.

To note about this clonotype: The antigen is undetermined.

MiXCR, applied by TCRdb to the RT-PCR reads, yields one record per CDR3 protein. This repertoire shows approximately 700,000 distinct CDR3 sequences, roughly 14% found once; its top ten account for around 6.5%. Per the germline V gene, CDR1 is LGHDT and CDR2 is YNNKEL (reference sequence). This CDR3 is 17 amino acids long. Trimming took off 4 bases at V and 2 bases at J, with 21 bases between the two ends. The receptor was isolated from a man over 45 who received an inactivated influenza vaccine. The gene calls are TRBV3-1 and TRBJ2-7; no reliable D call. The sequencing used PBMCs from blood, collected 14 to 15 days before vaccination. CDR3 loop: CASSLLSRAELTYEQYF. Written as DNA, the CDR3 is TGTGCCAGCAGCCTTCTTTCTCGGGCGGAGCTTACCTACGAGCAGTACTTC.